Sequencing of this TCR beta chain was carried out in a study of blood T cell repertoires in COVID-19. Study-wide context: Whether acute or convalescent, the COVID-19 samples came from the United States, Italy and Spain. PBMCs, B-cell-depleted T cells, or T cells were the source of the cDNA or gDNA that made up the material.

Study processing details: Estimation of nucleated cell counts was performed using reference gene primer amplification. Sequencing was performed with immunoSEQ multiplex PCR; in TCRdb, only in-frame clones are kept and a portion is missing. For V, J and clone size, that table is used; D and trimming come from the DNA. The table includes about 60,000 clones, around four fifths detected once. Sequencing was carried out using peripheral blood. This TCR was sampled from a man in his 60s with acute or convalescent COVID-19.

The CDR3 sequence is CASSAGQEAFF. In DNA form, the CDR3 reads TGTGCCAGCAGTGCGGGGCAAGAGGCTTTCTTT. This sequence joins TRBV6-6 and TRBJ1-1; D might be TRBD1 (5 bases). Trimming cost V 5 bases and J 11 bases, with 12 bases left between them. Looked up from germline, CDR1 is MNHNY and CDR2 is SVGAGI (reference sequence). CDR3 size: 11 residues.